These T cell receptor beta chains were read from a single sample in a study of shared clonotypes between healthy human individuals. Produced via immunoSEQ multiplex PCR; TCRdb's table is partial and in-frame only. Seen here are about 800,000 clones, about 97% observed once, and the top ten hold less than 0.25%. The sample taken for sequencing was naive CD8+ T cells sorted from blood. The receptors were sampled from a man aged 30 to 39 in good health. The CDR3 runs from the conserved cysteine through the conserved F or W. The order of the fields is J gene, D gene, V gene, CDR3 protein, CDR3 DNA. The D gene is left open where the match is weak.

TRBJ1-1 - TRBV11-2 CASSYETGGNTEAFF TGTGCCAGCAGCTATGAGACAGGTGGGAACACTGAAGCTTTCTTT
TRBJ2-7 - TRBV5-1 CASSFGGNYEQYF TGCGCCAGCAGCTTTGGGGGGAATTACGAGCAGTACTTC
TRBJ2-1 TRBD2 TRBV18 CASSPPPGLAGADSYNEQFF TGTGCCAGCTCACCACCTCCGGGACTAGCGGGAGCGGACTCCTACAATGAGCAGTTCTTC
TRBJ1-5 - TRBV7-9 CASSLGVGNQPQHF TGTGCCAGCAGCTTAGGGGTCGGCAATCAGCCCCAGCATTTT
TRBJ2-7 - TRBV7-9 CASSPRQYEQYF TGTGCCAGCAGCCCTCGCCAGTACGAGCAGTACTTC
TRBJ2-5 - TRBV9 CASSVNSGETQYF TGTGCCAGCAGCGTAAATTCGGGAGAGACCCAGTACTTC
TRBJ2-7 - TRBV5-1 CASSLGADATYEQYF TGCGCCAGCAGCTTGGGTGCGGACGCCACCTACGAGCAGTACTTC
TRBJ1-5 - TRBV6-5 CASSSGNQPQHF TGTGCCAGCAGCTCAGGGAATCAGCCCCAGCATTTT
TRBJ2-1 - TRBV7-8 CASSDLALTEQFF TGTGCCAGCAGCGACCTGGCTTTAACGGAGCAGTTCTTC
TRBJ2-7 - TRBV21-1 CASSKENTGFSYEQYF TGTGCCAGCAGCAAAGAAAATACGGGATTCTCCTACGAGCAGTACTTC
TRBJ1-4 - TRBV27 CASRSLGNEKLFF TGTGCCAGCAGATCGCTTGGTAATGAAAAACTGTTTTTT
TRBJ2-7 - TRBV27 CASSFAQGTYEQYF TGTGCCAGCAGTTTTGCGCAGGGAACATACGAGCAGTACTTC
TRBJ2-1 - TRBV27 CASSPGDEQFF TGTGCCAGCAGCCCCGGGGATGAGCAGTTCTTC
TRBJ2-5 - TRBV7-6 CASGPEAQETQYF TGTGCCAGCGGCCCAGAGGCCCAAGAGACCCAGTACTTC
TRBJ2-2 - TRBV5-4 CASSVATSTLGTGELFF TGTGCCAGCAGCGTGGCAACTAGTACCTTGGGCACCGGGGAGCTGTTTTTT
TRBJ2-7 - TRBV27 CASSGGTYEQYF TGTGCCAGCAGCGGGGGTACCTACGAGCAGTACTTC
TRBJ1-5 - TRBV10-3 CAISESTVSSNQPQHF TGTGCCATCAGTGAATCGACGGTTAGTAGCAATCAGCCCCAGCATTTT
TRBJ2-7 TRBD1 TRBV27 CASSTQGAYEQYF TGTGCCAGCAGTACACAGGGGGCCTACGAGCAGTACTTC